This record covers a single T cell receptor beta chain. What it recognizes is unknown. The data were obtained in a study of cytomegalovirus exposure and HLA in healthy donors. Findings and caveats of the study: HLA-A and HLA-B allele assignments for most subjects were reportedly predicted accurately using TCR beta sequences. Within a later analysis, the majority of CMV-associated TCR beta chains appeared HLA-restricted. Trimming of TCR beta V- and J-genes showed a link, identified in a later analysis, to a missense DCLRE1C variant.

A multiplex PCR was run with 60 Vbeta primers and 13 Jbeta primers. TCRdb's copy holds only in-frame clones and misses some; the assay was immunoSEQ multiplex PCR. The sample contains roughly 160,000 clones, approximately 71% of which appear only once. The CDR3 runs 15 residues. Germline-derived CDR1 and CDR2 are MDHEN and SYDVKM. V lost 6 bases, J lost 3 bases, and 3 bases stayed unmatched. Material: PBMCs. V usage is TRBV28 and J usage is TRBJ2-1, with TRBD2 identical over 12 bases. This clonotype was obtained from a woman aged 40-49 years in good health and CMV-seropositive. CDR3 nucleotide sequence: TGTGCCAGCAGGAAGACTAGCGGGAGCTACAATGAGCAGTTCTTC. Amino acid sequence: CASRKTSGSYNEQFF. The full variable domain, its missing parts supplied by reference TRBV28 and TRBJ2-1, is DVKVTQSSRYLVKRTGEKVFLECVQDMDHENMFWYRQDPGLGLRLIYFSYDVKMKEKGDIPEGYSVSREKKERFSLILESASTNQTSMYLCASRKTSGSYNEQFFGPGTRLTVL.